This entry lists 2 T cell receptor beta chains sequenced from one sample in a study of post-analysis software for immune sequencing data. Study outcomes and limitations: A few TRBV segments (TRBV5-6, TRBV5-1 and TRBV20-1 among them) occurred more frequently in patients than in controls.

No antigens are known for them. Included in the TCR beta cDNA libraries were unique molecular identifiers. Using its own MiXCR run on the PCR reads, TCRdb lists one record per CDR3 protein. In the table there are roughly 670,000 distinct CDR3 sequences, roughly three fifths of which are singletons. Material: blood. These receptors originate from a girl aged 2-9 years with multiple sclerosis.

The rearrangement uses TRBV7-2 and TRBJ2-4, with 9 bases lining up with TRBD2. J lost 2 bases, V lost 4 bases, and 9 bases had no gene match. Germline CDR1 reads SGHTA; CDR2 reads FQGNSA. CDR3 length: 17 amino acids. The chain's CDR3 is CASSSLAGGPTKNIQYF. CDR3 bases: TGTGCCAGCAGCTCGTTGGCGGGGGGGCCGACCAAAAACATTCAGTACTTC.

The V gene is TRBV28, the J gene TRBJ2-1, with 11 nucleotides matching TRBD2. The CDR3 runs to 18 residues. V trimming: 5 bases; J trimming: 3 bases; junction bases outside the gene matches: 12. The germline gives CDR1 MDHEN, CDR2 SYDVKM. CDR3 residues: CASSLGTSGGSVYNEQFF. The DNA of the CDR3 is TGTGCCAGCAGTCTCGGGACTAGCGGAGGTTCGGTCTACAATGAGCAGTTCTTC.